The following is a TCR beta chain sequence with its context. Its antigen is not identified. These data originate in a study of radiotherapy plus CTLA-4 blockade in lung cancer. Across the study: Disease control reached around 30%, with objective responses in 15% to 20%.

The V gene's germline CDR1 is MDHEN and CDR2 SYDVKM. The V segment lost 11 bases and the J segment 4 bases; nucleotides outside the gene matches: 15. This CDR3 contains 15 residues. Regarding the study as a whole: There was expansion of tumor-derived TCR clones in blood after radiotherapy plus ipilimumab.

TCRdb's table, derived via immunoSEQ multiplex PCR, lists solely in-frame clones and lacks some. The repertoire holds 78,000 or so clones, with around nine tenths as singletons. The sample in question was peripheral blood, obtained from a patient treated with radiotherapy plus ipilimumab. The chain is built from TRBV28 and TRBJ2-3, with 7 bases that match TRBD1. The TCR sequence derives from a human donor with non-small cell lung cancer who had stable disease on radiotherapy plus ipilimumab. CDR3 bases: TGTGCCGCCCATTCCGGAGTCAGGGGGTCAGATACGCAGTATTTT. The encoded protein is CAAHSGVRGSDTQYF.